The 27 T cell receptor beta chains listed next were all sequenced from one sample in a study of radiation and T cells in renal cell carcinoma. Time point specified: blood 4 weeks post-SBRT, at nephrectomy. Treatment meaning: 15 Gy SBRT to primary tumor, nephrectomy 4 weeks later. Sequenced by immunoSEQ multiplex PCR; TCRdb stores in-frame clones only, minus some. The repertoire includes fewer than 200,000 clones, 88% of them detected once, and about 11% sits in the top ten. The sequencing here drew on blood, taken from a patient whose treatment included radiotherapy and nephrectomy. Receptors were obtained from a woman aged 45-65 years with renal cell carcinoma.

This chain uses TRBV18 with TRBJ1-2, with D tentatively TRBD1 (6 bases). Trimming stripped 2 bases from V and 2 bases from J, with 12 bases between. This CDR3 is built from 15 residues. Germline-derived CDR1 and CDR2 are KGHSH and LQKENI. CDR3 sequence reads: CASSPSGQRNYGYTF. For the CDR3, the DNA is TGTGCCAGCTCACCAAGTGGACAGAGAAACTATGGCTACACCTTC.

The V gene is TRBV11-2, the J gene TRBJ1-4; D is ambiguous. Trimming took off 6 bases at V and 0 bases at J, with 14 bases between the two ends. Looked up from germline, CDR1 is SGHAT and CDR2 is FQNNGV. The length of the CDR3 is 16 residues. DNA for the CDR3: TGTGCCAGCAGTTCAGTAACCGGGGCAACTAATGAAAAACTGTTTTTT. Its protein is CASSSVTGATNEKLFF.

About this clone: Other DNA sequences in this sample translate to the same CDR3. The gene calls are TRBV9 and TRBJ2-5; no definite D call. Deletions cut 0 bases from V and 3 bases from J, with 6 bases between. The V gene's germline CDR1 is SGDLS and CDR2 YYNGEE. The CDR3 sequence is 13 residues long. The CDR3 is CASSVGGEETQYF. CDR3 coding DNA: TGTGCCAGCAGCGTAGGAGGAGAAGAGACCCAGTACTTC.

Of note for this clone: This same CDR3 is encoded by further DNA sequences in the sample. V and J are TRBV7-9 and TRBJ2-7, with D possibly matching TRBD2 (6 bases). The CDR3 has 14 residues. Germline-derived CDR1 and CDR2 are SEHNR and FQNEAQ (reference sequence). Trimming pared 0 bases from V and 0 bases from J, leaving 6 bases between. The CDR3 loop is CASSLAGGSYEQYF. CDR3 DNA sequence: TGTGCCAGCAGCTTAGCGGGGGGCTCCTACGAGCAGTACTTC.

The V call is TRBV19, the J call TRBJ2-1, with TRBD2 identical over 12 bases. The J segment lost 2 bases and the V segment lost 1 base, leaving 3 bases of the junction unmatched. The CDR3 is 17 amino acids. Germline-derived CDR1 and CDR2 are LNHDA and SQIVND (reference sequence). CDR3 nucleotides: TGTGCCAGTAGTATAGTAACTAGCGGGGGGCCCTACAATGAGCAGTTCTTC. It codes for CASSIVTSGGPYNEQFF.

The rearrangement uses TRBV6-6 and TRBJ1-4; D unclear. The CDR3 runs 15 residues. Per the germline V gene, CDR1 is MNHNY and CDR2 is SVGAGI (reference sequence). The V end lost 5 bases, the J end lost 3 bases, and 13 bases lay between the germline ends. The CDR3 nucleotides are TGTGCCAGCAGTGTCGATCTCGGGGCTAATGAAAAACTGTTTTTT. Translated, it gives CASSVDLGANEKLFF.

The chain's CDR3 is CASGFGLTETQYF. The CDR3 DNA is TGTGCTAGTGGTTTCGGGTTGACGGAGACCCAGTACTTC. This chain joins TRBV12-5 and TRBJ2-5; no firm D call. V shed 3 bases and J shed 5 bases, with 10 bases lying between them. This CDR3 is 13 amino acids long. The germline V gene has CDR1 LGHNT and CDR2 FRNRAP.

The chain joins TRBV14 to TRBJ1-1; D is unclear. Deletions cut 4 bases from V and 3 bases from J, with 12 bases between. Germline CDR1 SGHDN, CDR2 FVKESK. This CDR3 region has 14 residues. The CDR3 nucleotides are TGTGCCAGCAGCCTTACTGGCGGAGACACTGAAGCTTTCTTT. It translates to CASSLTGGDTEAFF.

This sequence joins TRBV4-1 and TRBJ1-2; D remains unclear. This CDR3 is 15 amino acids long. Germline assignment: CDR1 MGHRA and CDR2 YSYEKL. Trimming cost V 4 bases and J 4 bases, with 16 bases left between them. CDR3 in DNA: TGCGCCAGCAGCCCCGTCTCTGAGGCCCCCTATGGCTACACCTTC. It codes for CASSPVSEAPYGYTF.

The V call is TRBV4-1, the J call TRBJ1-1, with TRBD1 matching over 7 bases. The J segment lost 1 base and the V segment lost 3 bases, leaving 8 bases of the junction unmatched. The germline V gene has CDR1 MGHRA and CDR2 YSYEKL. The CDR3 covers 16 residues. The CDR3 reads CASSHRAGTENTEAFF. The CDR3 DNA follows: TGCGCCAGCAGCCACCGCGCCGGGACAGAGAACACTGAAGCTTTCTTT.

The chain joins TRBV7-2 to TRBJ1-1, with D uncertain. There are 14 residues in the CDR3. Germline CDR1 and CDR2: SGHTA and FQGNSA. V was clipped by 4 bases and J by 0 bases, with 9 bases between them. CDR3 protein: CASSSGRLNTEAFF. The CDR3 DNA follows: TGTGCCAGCAGCTCAGGACGGCTGAACACTGAAGCTTTCTTT. Complete variable domain (other parts from reference TRBV7-2 and TRBJ1-1): GAGVSQSPSNKVTEKGKDVELRCDPISGHTALYWYRQSLGQGLEFLIYFQGNSAPDKSGLPSDRFSAERTGGSVSTLTIQRTQQEDSAVYLCASSSGRLNTEAFFGQGTRLTVV.

The rearrangement links TRBV7-3 to TRBJ2-3, with D unresolved. The CDR3 is 14 residues long. The germline V gene encodes CDR1 SGHTA and CDR2 FQGTGA. Trimming pared 3 bases from V and 1 base from J, leaving 8 bases between. In DNA, the CDR3 is TGTGCCAGCAGCTTGGACCGTCGCACAGATACGCAGTATTTT. This translates into CASSLDRRTDTQYF.

The chain links TRBV19 to TRBJ1-4; 7 bases map to TRBD1. The CDR3 is 15 amino acids. The germline CDR1 and CDR2 sequences are LNHDA and SQIVND (reference sequence). Trimming cost V 6 bases and J 5 bases; bases outside gene matches: 9. CDR3 sequence (DNA): TGTGCCAGTAGGACGTCCGGGACAGCAAATGAAAAACTGTTTTTT. This encodes CASRTSGTANEKLFF.

The gene calls are TRBV7-8 and TRBJ1-5; TRBD1 matches 7 bases. The CDR3 loop spans 16 amino acids. V lost 0 bases to trimming and J lost 6 bases; unmatched junction nucleotides: 8. Germline values: CDR1 SGHVS, CDR2 FQNEAQ. CDR3 amino acids: CASSLAEGAWGQPQHF. The CDR3 bases are TGTGCCAGCAGCTTAGCAGAGGGGGCGTGGGGTCAGCCCCAGCATTTT.

The chain joins TRBV5-1 to TRBJ2-3, with 9 positions matching TRBD1. The CDR3 is 15 amino acids. CDR1 is SGHRS and CDR2 is YFSETQ in the germline V gene. The junction had 5 bases not matched to a gene; V was cut back by 0 bases and J by 6 bases. The CDR3 DNA reads as TGCGCCAGCAGCTTGGAAGGGACAGGGTGGGATACGCAGTATTTT. This encodes CASSLEGTGWDTQYF.

The chain links TRBV4-3 to TRBJ1-1; maybe TRBD1 (5 bases). The CDR3 extends over 13 amino acids. V was trimmed by 3 bases and J by 3 bases, leaving 8 bases between them. Germline V gene lookup returns CDR1 LGHNA and CDR2 YSLEER. The CDR3 here is CASSQGPDTEAFF. For the CDR3, the DNA is TGCGCCAGCAGCCAGGGACCGGACACTGAAGCTTTCTTT.

The V and J genes are TRBV13 and TRBJ2-2; 11 bases agree with TRBD1. This CDR3 spans 15 amino acids. Germline CDR1 and CDR2: PRHDT and FYEKMQ (reference sequence). V was clipped by 5 bases and J by 5 bases; unmatched bases: 4. The CDR3 bases are TGTGCCAGCAGCCGGGACAGGGGGAATACCGGGGAGCTGTTTTTT. It encodes CASSRDRGNTGELFF.

This chain joins TRBV6-4 and TRBJ2-5, with D unresolved. The V gene lost 3 bases and the J gene lost 3 bases, with 14 bases spanning the gap. Germline CDR1 MRHNA, CDR2 SNTAGT. The length of the CDR3 is 15 residues. The CDR3 loop is CASSEVGLTEETQYF. The CDR3 DNA follows: TGTGCCAGCAGTGAGGTCGGGTTGACGGAAGAGACCCAGTACTTC.

V gene TRBV19 combines with J gene TRBJ2-7; 8 bases map to TRBD2. The junction had 2 bases not matched to a gene; V was cut back by 5 bases and J by 2 bases. From germline, CDR1 is LNHDA and CDR2 SQIVND (reference sequence). The CDR3 length is 13 residues. CDR3 protein: CASSLGLAYEQYF. CDR3 DNA: TGTGCCAGTAGTCTGGGACTAGCCTACGAGCAGTACTTC.

This clone was picked up a small number of times. CDR3 DNA sequence: TGCGCCAGCAGCTTTCAGGGTGACACTGAAGCTTTCTTT. Its protein product is CASSFQGDTEAFF. The rearrangement uses TRBV5-1 and TRBJ1-1; weak D call: TRBD1 (5 bases). This CDR3 comprises 13 residues. V was clipped by 2 bases and J by 3 bases, with 8 bases between them. Germline V gene lookup returns CDR1 SGHRS and CDR2 YFSETQ.

The genes are TRBV6-6 and TRBJ2-7, with TRBD2 as a possible D gene (7 bases). Looked up from germline, CDR1 is MNHNY and CDR2 is SVGAGI (reference sequence). V lost 7 bases, J lost 1 base, and 17 bases lay in between. This CDR3 is 15 amino acids long. CDR3 amino acids: CASTFGRGASYEQYF. As DNA, the CDR3 is TGTGCCAGCACCTTTGGCCGGGGGGCATCCTACGAGCAGTACTTC.

This sequence joins TRBV9 and TRBJ2-1; D call uncertain. V lost 2 bases, J lost 8 bases, and 11 bases lay in between. Germline CDR1 reads SGDLS; CDR2 reads YYNGEE. The CDR3 is 13 residues long. The CDR3 DNA reads TGTGCCAGCAGCGTTAATGGAATCGATGAGCAGTTCTTC. It yields the protein CASSVNGIDEQFF.

V usage is TRBV18 and J usage is TRBJ2-2; TRBD1 is a possible D gene (5 bases). CDR1 KGHSH and CDR2 LQKENI come from the germline V gene. V lost 4 bases, J lost 2 bases, and 8 bases lay in between. This CDR3 has 14 residues. This CDR3 is CASSLDRNTGELFF. For the CDR3, the DNA is TGTGCCAGCTCACTCGACAGAAACACCGGGGAGCTGTTTTTT.

The rearrangement uses TRBV19 and TRBJ1-1; D gene ambiguous. Trimming left V 5 bases short and J 2 bases short, with 9 bases between. The CDR3 consists of 13 residues. The germline V gene encodes CDR1 LNHDA and CDR2 SQIVND (reference sequence). The CDR3 here is CASSPAGNTEAFF. CDR3 in DNA: TGTGCCAGTAGTCCGGCAGGTAACACTGAAGCTTTCTTT.

This clone appeared a few times. The chain joins TRBV19 to TRBJ1-5; 9 nucleotides agree with TRBD1. Germline values: CDR1 LNHDA, CDR2 SQIVND (reference sequence). The CDR3 spans 16 residues. Losses at the gene ends were 7 bases for V and 7 bases for J; bases not matched to a gene: 14. CDR3: CASTPSLGQGGQPQHF. Written as DNA, the CDR3 is TGTGCCAGTACCCCCTCCTTGGGACAGGGCGGCCAGCCCCAGCATTTT.

This clone came up a few times. The genes are TRBV4-1 and TRBJ1-1; TRBD1 aligns across 7 bases. The CDR3 loop spans 15 amino acids. Germline assignment: CDR1 MGHRA and CDR2 YSYEKL. J lost 1 base, V lost 2 bases, and 4 bases had no gene match. CDR3 nucleotide sequence: TGCGCCAGCAGCCAACCGACAGGGACGAACACTGAAGCTTTCTTT. This encodes CASSQPTGTNTEAFF.

This clone was detected a few times. The chain combines TRBV6-5 with TRBJ1-6; D gene ambiguous. Germline CDR1 MNHEY, CDR2 SVGAGI. Trimming removed 2 bases at V and 8 bases at J, with 7 bases between. This CDR3 is built from 13 residues. The CDR3 DNA is TGTGCCAGCAGTTACGAACGGGATTCACCCCTCCACTTT. This gives the protein CASSYERDSPLHF.